This T cell receptor beta chain is drawn from a study of blood T cell repertoires in COVID-19 (dated by TCRdb to 2020 to 2021). At the level of the whole study: Samples covering the acute and convalescent phases of COVID-19 were provided by collaborators in the United States, Italy and Spain. Samples came from the ongoing ImmuneRACE study (first 160 participants) plus 1,254 subjects from 6 global collaborators. The material from the prospective study consisted of cDNA or gDNA derived from T cells, B-cell-depleted T cells, or PBMCs. Nearly every sample came with metadata listing a de-identified subject ID, COVID-19 status, age in years and sex. Subjects who had been exposed to COVID-19, were actively infected with it, or had recovered from it provided the deeply sampled blood TCRbeta repertoires that made up the dataset. A freely available public database, intended as a resource for researchers studying the immune response to SARS-CoV-2, is where the repertoires were released. HLA class I and class II types, where available, came from metadata supplied by the sample provider rather than from assay-based typing.

The paper as a whole reports these results and caveats: The quantity of clinical and demographic metadata differed by source and by participant and was supplied without curation.

In the germline V gene, CDR1 corresponds to SGHDN and CDR2 to FVKESK. The CDR3 covers 19 residues, taking in both the cysteine and the phenylalanine. Of all the DNA, just the CDR3 is kept, 57 bases in frame from base 1. Unmatched junction bases come to 21, with V trimmed by 4 bases and J by 3 bases. To note about this clone: Its antigen is not yet known. Base qualities are not provided; no much larger clone lies one nucleotide away.

Collaborating institutions collected whole blood in K2EDTA tubes following their own protocols. For TCRbeta analysis, collaborator samples were shipped as frozen whole blood, as isolated PBMCs, or as DNA extracted from either sample type. The immunoSEQ Assay, a bias-controlled multiplex PCR, was used to amplify TCRbeta CDR3 regions from genomic DNA. In the authors' own workflow: Nucleated cell counts per sample were estimated from amplification of reference gene primers within the assay. To quantify the absolute abundance of each unique TCRbeta CDR3 rearrangement, sequence reads were collapsed and filtered. Productive Simpson clonality was computed per sample as the square root of Simpson's diversity index over productive rearrangements. The table comes from immuneACCESS by way of TCRdb, which keeps in-frame sequences with V and J called. Part of the clones is missing from these tables; in studies checked, under half for an unresolved V gene and the rest for unknown reasons. The DNA gave D and trimming, while V, J and clone size come from that table. The sample table contains about 140,000 clones; only one count was recorded for 88% of them. The ten largest make up over 9.5% of the sample.

The clonotype was recovered from a man aged 45-60 years with active or convalescent COVID-19. The rearrangement joined TRBV14 to TRBJ2-7; 7 bases in the junction line up with TRBD2. Sequenced: peripheral blood. The CDR3 sequence is CASSPWGGDRLAVIYEQYF. The sequence in DNA is TGTGCCAGCAGCCCGTGGGGGGGTGATCGGCTAGCGGTTATCTACGAGCAGTACTTC.